Listed below are T cell receptor beta chains from one sample, sequenced in a study of patients and donors after allogeneic stem cell transplantation. Using its own MiXCR run on the RT-PCR reads, TCRdb lists one record per CDR3 protein. The data hold 150,000 to 250,000 distinct CDR3 sequences, with approximately 41% observed a single time. Input material: blood, either unsorted or a sorted T cell fraction (not recorded which). These receptor sequences come from a human donor who was either an allogeneic HSCT recipient or a stem cell or donor lymphocyte infusion donor (not recorded which). It is not recorded whose cells these are; they may come from a transplant donor. Each CDR3 is given with its conserved first and last residue. The D gene is left open where the match is weak. The size of a clone is reported for some rows only, either as once, few or many, or as a class for expanded clones.

V gene	clone size	J gene	D gene	CDR3 protein	CDR3 DNA
TRBV4-3	once	TRBJ2-3	-	CASSPGHVGSSTDTQYF	TGCGCCAGCAGCCCCGGACACGTCGGGAGTAGCACAGATACGCAGTATTTT
TRBV29-1	few	TRBJ2-7	-	CSVSRDNSYEQYF	TGCAGCGTTTCCCGGGACAACTCCTACGAGCAGTACTTC
TRBV3-1	few	TRBJ2-7	-	CASSQALASYEQYF	TGTGCCAGCAGCCAGGCACTAGCCTCCTACGAGCAGTACTTC
TRBV5-6	-	TRBJ2-7	-	CASSLGLEDSYEQYF	TGTGCCAGCAGCTTGGGACTCGAGGATTCCTACGAGCAGTACTTC
TRBV27	-	TRBJ2-3	-	CASSAEYSTDTQYF	TGTGCCAGCAGTGCAGAGTATAGCACAGATACGCAGTATTTT
TRBV10-3	many	TRBJ1-5	-	CAISEGGGGQPQHF	TGTGCCATCAGTGAAGGTGGCGGGGGGCAGCCCCAGCATTTT
TRBV4-1	-	TRBJ1-1	-	CASSQGGLGQGTEAFF	TGCGCCAGCAGCCAAGGGGGGTTGGGGCAGGGGACTGAAGCTTTCTTT
TRBV6-6	once	TRBJ1-2	TRBD1	CASSYPDGTGILTNYGYTF	TGTGCCAGCAGTTACCCTGATGGGACAGGGATCTTGACTAACTATGGCTACACCTTC
TRBV4-2	few	TRBJ1-3	-	CASSDDSSGNTIYF	TGTGCCAGCAGCGACGACAGCTCTGGAAACACCATATATTTT
TRBV7-9	-	TRBJ2-1	TRBD2	CASRGLAEVPEQFF	TGTGCCAGCAGAGGACTAGCGGAGGTTCCTGAGCAGTTCTTC
TRBV6-5	-	TRBJ2-7	TRBD1	CASRRQGIHEQYF	TGTGCCAGCAGACGACAGGGTATCCACGAGCAGTACTTC
TRBV6-2/TRBV6-3	-	TRBJ2-2	-	CASSYSYDSNTGELFF	TGTGCCAGCAGTTACTCGTATGACTCGAACACCGGGGAGCTGTTTTTT
TRBV14	-	TRBJ2-7	-	CASSHTQGGEQYF	TGTGCCAGCAGCCACACACAGGGAGGCGAGCAGTACTTC
TRBV5-4	-	TRBJ1-1	TRBD1	CASSLPGGQANTEAFF	TGTGCCAGCAGTCTTCCAGGGGGCCAGGCGAACACTGAAGCTTTCTTT
TRBV19	many	TRBJ1-5	-	CASSGHEGQPQHF	TGTGCCAGTAGTGGCCACGAGGGTCAGCCCCAGCATTTT
TRBV5-6	-	TRBJ2-1	TRBD2	CASSTSGTTRYNEQFF	TGTGCCAGCAGCACCTCCGGGACTACCCGCTACAATGAGCAGTTCTTC
TRBV29-1	few	TRBJ1-2	-	CSVGGANGYTF	TGCAGCGTTGGAGGGGCAAATGGCTACACCTTC
TRBV10-3	-	TRBJ2-1	TRBD2	CAIKDRGLAGGTYNEQFF	TGTGCCATCAAGGACAGGGGACTAGCGGGAGGAACCTACAATGAGCAGTTCTTC
TRBV29-1	many	TRBJ1-1	-	CSVSLGGNTEAFF	TGCAGCGTTTCCCTCGGGGGGAACACTGAAGCTTTCTTT
TRBV12-3/TRBV12-4	-	TRBJ2-3	-	CASSYRVGDTQYF	TGTGCCAGCTCTTACAGGGTGGGGGATACGCAGTATTTT
TRBV5-1	-	TRBJ1-1	-	CASRRGGIVTEAFF	TGCGCCAGCAGACGAGGGGGGATCGTTACTGAAGCTTTCTTT
TRBV12-3/TRBV12-4	few	TRBJ1-1	TRBD1	CASRSGQGINEAFF	TGTGCCAGCAGGTCGGGACAGGGGATTAATGAAGCTTTCTTT
TRBV7-3	-	TRBJ2-3	TRBD2	CASSLKGPVGLVTDTQYF	TGTGCCAGCAGCTTAAAGGGGCCAGTGGGACTAGTGACAGATACGCAGTATTTT
TRBV12-3/TRBV12-4	-	TRBJ2-7	-	CASTQGGVSYEQYF	TGTGCCAGCACCCAGGGCGGGGTCTCCTACGAGCAGTACTTC
TRBV6-5	-	TRBJ2-2	TRBD1	CASRGQVTGELFF	TGTGCCAGCAGGGGACAGGTTACCGGGGAGCTGTTTTTT
TRBV12-3/TRBV12-4	few	TRBJ2-6	-	CASRWGVSGANVLTF	TGTGCCAGCCGATGGGGGGTCTCTGGGGCCAACGTCCTGACTTTC
TRBV12-3/TRBV12-4	-	TRBJ1-2	TRBD1	CASSFRDRWYYGYTF	TGTGCCAGCAGTTTCCGGGACAGGTGGTACTATGGCTACACCTTC
TRBV7-9	-	TRBJ1-4	TRBD1	CASSPGQGREKLFF	TGTGCCAGCAGCCCAGGACAGGGACGCGAAAAACTGTTTTTT
TRBV4-3	few	TRBJ1-2	TRBD1	CASSRTGQGIYGYTF	TGCGCCAGCAGCCGCACAGGACAGGGGATCTATGGCTACACCTTC
TRBV7-8	few	TRBJ1-5	-	CASSLIGATNQPQHF	TGTGCCAGCAGCTTAATTGGGGCGACCAATCAGCCCCAGCATTTT
TRBV10-2	-	TRBJ1-2	-	CASSEVNLVQGTNYGYTF	TGCGCCAGCAGTGAAGTAAACCTGGTCCAGGGAACTAACTATGGCTACACCTTC
TRBV20-1	few	TRBJ1-5	-	CSARVGGFRNQPQHF	TGCAGTGCTAGAGTGGGAGGGTTCCGCAATCAGCCCCAGCATTTT
TRBV29-1	-	TRBJ1-2	-	CSVVGPGGYTF	TGCAGCGTTGTGGGCCCAGGTGGCTACACCTTC
TRBV29-1	-	TRBJ2-7	-	CSAGGGYYEQYF	TGCAGCGCTGGCGGAGGGTACTACGAGCAGTACTTC
TRBV6-2/TRBV6-3	-	TRBJ2-5	-	CASSPWETQYF	TGTGCCAGCAGCCCCTGGGAGACCCAGTACTTC
TRBV12-3/TRBV12-4	few	TRBJ1-1	-	CASSFSGTLAFF	TGTGCCAGCAGTTTTTCCGGGACACTAGCTTTCTTT
TRBV20-1	few	TRBJ1-6	-	CSAIFTGDSPLHF	TGCAGTGCTATATTTACGGGGGATTCACCCCTCCACTTT
TRBV5-1	-	TRBJ1-1	-	CASSLDVWDGDTEAFF	TGCGCCAGCAGCTTGGATGTCTGGGATGGGGACACTGAAGCTTTCTTT
TRBV12-3/TRBV12-4	-	TRBJ1-3	-	CASSLMVTSGNTIYF	TGTGCCAGCAGTTTAATGGTGACCTCTGGAAACACCATATATTTT
TRBV2	-	TRBJ1-5	TRBD1	CASSRQGRGDQPQHF	TGTGCCAGCAGCAGACAGGGGAGAGGTGATCAGCCCCAGCATTTT
TRBV20-1	few	TRBJ1-5	-	CSARDSGTGSNQPQHF	TGCAGTGCTAGAGATTCCGGAACGGGGAGCAATCAGCCCCAGCATTTT
TRBV3-1	-	TRBJ2-5	-	CASSQVSETQYF	TGTGCCAGCAGCCAAGTATCGGAGACCCAGTACTTC
TRBV5-1	-	TRBJ2-7	-	CASSLFREGYEQYF	TGCGCCAGCAGCTTGTTCAGGGAAGGTTACGAGCAGTACTTC